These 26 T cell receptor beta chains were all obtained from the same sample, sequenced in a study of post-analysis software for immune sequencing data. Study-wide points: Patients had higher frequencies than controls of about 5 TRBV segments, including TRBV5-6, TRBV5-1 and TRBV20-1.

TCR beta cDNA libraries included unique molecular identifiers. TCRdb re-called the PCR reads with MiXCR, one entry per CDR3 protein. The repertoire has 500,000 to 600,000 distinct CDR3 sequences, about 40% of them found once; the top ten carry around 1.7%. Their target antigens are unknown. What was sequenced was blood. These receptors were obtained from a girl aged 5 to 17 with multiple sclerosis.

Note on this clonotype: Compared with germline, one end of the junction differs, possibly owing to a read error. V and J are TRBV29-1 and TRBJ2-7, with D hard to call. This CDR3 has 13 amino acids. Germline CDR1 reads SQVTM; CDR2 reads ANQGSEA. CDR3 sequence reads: CSVWSLTSYGQYF. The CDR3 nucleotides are TGCAGCGTTTGGTCGCTTACCTCCTACGGGCAGTACTTC.

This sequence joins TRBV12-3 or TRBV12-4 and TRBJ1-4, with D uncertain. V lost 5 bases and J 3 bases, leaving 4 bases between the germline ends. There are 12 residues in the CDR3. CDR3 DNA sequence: TGTGCCAGCAGTCCCTCTAATGAAAAACTGTTTTTT. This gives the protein CASSPSNEKLFF.

DNA of the CDR3: TGTGCCAGCAGTTTAGGGTCCGTCCTGTACCAAGAGACCCAGTACTTC. Protein product: CASSLGSVLYQETQYF. The chain recombines TRBV12-3 or TRBV12-4 with TRBJ2-5; D unclear. The CDR3 has 16 residues. V dropped 1 base and J dropped 0 bases, with 12 bases sitting between them.

In DNA form, the CDR3 reads TGTGCCAGCAGTGGGAACAGGGGGCTGGGCAAAAACATTCAGTACTTC. Translated, it gives CASSGNRGLGKNIQYF. The genes are TRBV2 and TRBJ2-4, with 9 bases lining up with TRBD1. Germline-derived CDR1 and CDR2 are SNHLY and FYNNEI. The CDR3 covers 16 residues. V dropped 4 bases and J dropped 3; count of bases not matched to a gene: 7.

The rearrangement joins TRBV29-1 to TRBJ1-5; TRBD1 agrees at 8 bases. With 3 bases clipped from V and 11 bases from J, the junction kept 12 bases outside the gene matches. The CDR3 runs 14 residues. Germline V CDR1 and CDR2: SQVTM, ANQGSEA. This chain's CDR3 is CSVEGQAGGGTQHF. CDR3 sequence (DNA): TGCAGCGTTGAGGGACAGGCGGGTGGGGGAACCCAGCATTTT.

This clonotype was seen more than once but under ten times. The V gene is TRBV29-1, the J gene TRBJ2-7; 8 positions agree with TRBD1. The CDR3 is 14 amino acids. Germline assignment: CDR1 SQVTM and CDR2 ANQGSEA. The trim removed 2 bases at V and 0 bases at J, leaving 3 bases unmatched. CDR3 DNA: TGCAGCGTTGAAAGGCAGGGGGCCTCCTACGAGCAGTACTTC. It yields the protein CSVERQGASYEQYF.

CDR3 sequence (DNA): TGTGCCAGCAGTCCGAGGACTACCGGAGGTAGGGAGCAGTACTTC. It is translated as CASSPRTTGGREQYF. The chain is built from TRBV12-3 or TRBV12-4 and TRBJ2-7; perhaps TRBD2 as D (6 bases). Trimming pared 5 bases from V and 7 bases from J, leaving 21 bases between. The CDR3 loop spans 15 amino acids.

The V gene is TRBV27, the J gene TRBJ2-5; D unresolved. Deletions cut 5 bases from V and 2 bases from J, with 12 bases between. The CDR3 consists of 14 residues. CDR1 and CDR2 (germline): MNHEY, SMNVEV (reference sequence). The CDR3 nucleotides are TGTGCCAGCAGTCTAAACACAATTCAAGAGACCCAGTACTTC. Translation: CASSLNTIQETQYF.

This CDR3 reads CASGLKQGYYEQYF. CDR3 sequence (DNA): TGTGCTAGTGGTTTAAAACAGGGATACTACGAGCAGTACTTC. This sequence joins TRBV12-5 and TRBJ2-7; D is perhaps TRBD1 (6 bases). CDR1 and CDR2 (germline): LGHNT, FRNRAP. This CDR3 is 14 amino acids long. Trimming left V 3 bases short and J 3 bases short, with 12 bases between.

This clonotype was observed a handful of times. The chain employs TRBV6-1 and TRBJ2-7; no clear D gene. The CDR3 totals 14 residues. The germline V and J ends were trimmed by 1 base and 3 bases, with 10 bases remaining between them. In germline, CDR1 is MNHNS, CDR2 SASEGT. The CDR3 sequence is CASSEGPWGYEQYF. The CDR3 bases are TGTGCCAGCAGTGAAGGACCCTGGGGCTACGAGCAGTACTTC.

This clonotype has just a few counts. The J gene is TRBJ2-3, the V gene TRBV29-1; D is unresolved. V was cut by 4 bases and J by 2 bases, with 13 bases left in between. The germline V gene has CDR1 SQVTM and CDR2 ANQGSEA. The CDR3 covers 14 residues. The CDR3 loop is CSVAAALNTDTQYF. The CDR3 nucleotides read TGCAGCGTTGCGGCAGCTTTGAACACAGATACGCAGTATTTT.

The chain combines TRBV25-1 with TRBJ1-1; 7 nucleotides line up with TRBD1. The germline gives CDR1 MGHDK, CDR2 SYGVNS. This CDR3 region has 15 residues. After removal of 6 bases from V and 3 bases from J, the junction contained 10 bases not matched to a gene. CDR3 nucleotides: TGTGCCAGCAGGACAGGGAGGGGGCGGCACACTGAAGCTTTCTTT. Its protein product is CASRTGRGRHTEAFF.

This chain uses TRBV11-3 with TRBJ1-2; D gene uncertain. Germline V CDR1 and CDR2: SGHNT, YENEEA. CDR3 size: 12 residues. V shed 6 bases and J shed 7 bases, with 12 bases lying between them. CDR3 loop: CASSSRIGGYTF. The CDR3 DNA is TGTGCCAGCAGTTCAAGGATAGGTGGCTACACCTTC. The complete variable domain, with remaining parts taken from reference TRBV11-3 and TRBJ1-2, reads EAGVVQSPRYKIIEKKQPVAFWCNPISGHNTLYWYLQNLGQGPELLIRYENEEAVDDSQLPKDRFSAERLKGVDSTLKIQPAELGDSAVYLCASSSRIGGYTFGSGTRLTVV.

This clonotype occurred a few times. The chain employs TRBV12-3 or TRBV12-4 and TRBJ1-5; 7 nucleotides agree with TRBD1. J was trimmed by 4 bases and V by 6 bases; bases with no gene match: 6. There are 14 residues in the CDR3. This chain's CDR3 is CASSLTGLNQPQHF. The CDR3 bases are TGTGCCAGCAGCCTGACAGGGTTGAATCAGCCCCAGCATTTT.

The CDR3 region is CASSLSRTGGTEAFF. The CDR3 DNA follows: TGCGCCAGCAGCTTGAGCCGGACAGGGGGCACTGAAGCTTTCTTT. The rearrangement uses TRBV5-1 and TRBJ1-1; TRBD1 aligns across 10 bases. Per germline, CDR1 SGHRS and CDR2 YFSETQ. This CDR3 has 15 residues. The junction had 4 bases not matched to a gene; V was cut back by 1 base and J by 4 bases.

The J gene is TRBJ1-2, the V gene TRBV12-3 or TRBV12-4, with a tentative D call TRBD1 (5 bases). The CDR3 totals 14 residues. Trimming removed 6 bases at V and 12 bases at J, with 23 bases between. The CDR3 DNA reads TGTGCCAGCAGGGCCGGACCCGGGACGGGCGATGACACCTTC. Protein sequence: CASRAGPGTGDDTF.

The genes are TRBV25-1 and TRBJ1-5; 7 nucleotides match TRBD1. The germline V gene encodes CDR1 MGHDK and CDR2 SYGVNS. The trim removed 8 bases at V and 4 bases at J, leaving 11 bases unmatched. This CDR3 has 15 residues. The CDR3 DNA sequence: TGTGCCAGCCAAGGTACAGGGGAACCTAATCAGCCCCAGCATTTT. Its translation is CASQGTGEPNQPQHF.

Here the CDR3 reads CSVVPLIGNEQFF. In DNA, the CDR3 is TGCAGCGTTGTCCCTTTAATTGGTAATGAGCAGTTCTTC. The chain links TRBV29-1 to TRBJ2-1; D remains ambiguous. The CDR3 contains 13 residues. Germline loops: CDR1 SQVTM, CDR2 ANQGSEA. The V end lost 4 bases, the J end lost 7 bases, and 14 bases lay between the germline ends.

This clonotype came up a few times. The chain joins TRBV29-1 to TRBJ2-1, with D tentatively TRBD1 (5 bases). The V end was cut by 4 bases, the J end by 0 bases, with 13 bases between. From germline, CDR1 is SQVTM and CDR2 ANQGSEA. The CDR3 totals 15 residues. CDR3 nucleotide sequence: TGCAGCGTTGGGAACAGGCGTAGCTCCTACAATGAGCAGTTCTTC. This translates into CSVGNRRSSYNEQFF.

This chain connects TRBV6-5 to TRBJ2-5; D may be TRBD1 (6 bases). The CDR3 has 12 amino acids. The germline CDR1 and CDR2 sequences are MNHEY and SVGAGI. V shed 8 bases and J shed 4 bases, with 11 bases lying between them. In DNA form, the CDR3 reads TGTGCCAGCGGCTGGGACACAGAGACCCAGTACTTC. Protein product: CASGWDTETQYF.

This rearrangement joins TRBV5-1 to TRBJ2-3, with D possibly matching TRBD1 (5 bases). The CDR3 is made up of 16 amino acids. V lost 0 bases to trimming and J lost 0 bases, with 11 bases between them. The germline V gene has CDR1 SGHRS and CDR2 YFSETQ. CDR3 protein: CASSLASRVSTDTQYF. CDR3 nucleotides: TGCGCCAGCAGCTTGGCCTCCAGGGTCAGCACAGATACGCAGTATTTT.

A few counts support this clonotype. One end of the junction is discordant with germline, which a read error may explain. CDR3 nucleotides: TGTACCAGCAGTTTAGTTCACCAAGAGACCCAGTACTTC. Its protein is CTSSLVHQETQYF. The V gene is TRBV12-3 or TRBV12-4, the J gene TRBJ2-4; D gene ambiguous. The J call is doubtful: the DNA matches TRBJ2-5 better. CDR3 length: 13 residues.

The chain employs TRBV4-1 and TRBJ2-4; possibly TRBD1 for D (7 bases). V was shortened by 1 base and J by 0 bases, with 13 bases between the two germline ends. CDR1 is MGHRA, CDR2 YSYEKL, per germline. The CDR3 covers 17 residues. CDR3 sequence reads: CASSQGQGGLAKNIQYF. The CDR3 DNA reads TGCGCCAGCAGCCAAGGACAGGGAGGATTAGCCAAAAACATTCAGTACTTC.

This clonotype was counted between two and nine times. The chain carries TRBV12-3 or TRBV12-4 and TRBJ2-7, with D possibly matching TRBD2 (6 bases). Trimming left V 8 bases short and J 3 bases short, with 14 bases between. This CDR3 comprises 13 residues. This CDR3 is CASLEEGIYEQYF. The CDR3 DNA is TGTGCCAGCCTCGAGGAGGGAATCTACGAGCAGTACTTC.

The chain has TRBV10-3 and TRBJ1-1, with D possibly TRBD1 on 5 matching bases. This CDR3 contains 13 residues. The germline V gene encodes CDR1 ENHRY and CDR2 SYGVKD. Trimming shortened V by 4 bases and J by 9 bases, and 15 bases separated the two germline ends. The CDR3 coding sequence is TGTGCCATCAGTGGCAATCTGGGGACTAAAGCTTTCTTT. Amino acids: CAISGNLGTKAFF.

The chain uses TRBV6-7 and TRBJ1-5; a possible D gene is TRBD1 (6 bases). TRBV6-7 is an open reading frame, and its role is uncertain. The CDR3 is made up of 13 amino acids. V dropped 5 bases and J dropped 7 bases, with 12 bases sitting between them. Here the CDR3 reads CASSGGKSQPQHF. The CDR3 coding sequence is TGTGCCAGCAGTGGGGGCAAATCGCAGCCCCAGCATTTT.